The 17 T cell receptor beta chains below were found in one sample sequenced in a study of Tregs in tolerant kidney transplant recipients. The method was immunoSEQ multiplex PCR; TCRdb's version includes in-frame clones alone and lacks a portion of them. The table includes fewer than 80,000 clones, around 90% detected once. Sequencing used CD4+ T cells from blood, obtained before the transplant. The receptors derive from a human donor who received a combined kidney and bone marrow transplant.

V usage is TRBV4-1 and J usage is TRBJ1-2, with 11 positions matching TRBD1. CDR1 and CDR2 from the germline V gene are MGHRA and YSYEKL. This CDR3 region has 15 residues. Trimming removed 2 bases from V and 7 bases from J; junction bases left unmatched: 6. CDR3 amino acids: CASSQPGTGGSGYTF. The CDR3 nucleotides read TGCGCCAGCAGCCAACCTGGGACAGGGGGTAGTGGCTACACCTTC.

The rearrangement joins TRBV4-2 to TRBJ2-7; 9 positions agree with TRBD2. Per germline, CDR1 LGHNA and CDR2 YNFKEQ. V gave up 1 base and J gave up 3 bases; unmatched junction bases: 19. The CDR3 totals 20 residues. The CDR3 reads CASSQVELAGGPRRVYEQYF. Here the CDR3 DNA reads TGTGCCAGCAGCCAAGTAGAACTGGCGGGAGGGCCCAGGAGGGTCTACGAGCAGTACTTC.

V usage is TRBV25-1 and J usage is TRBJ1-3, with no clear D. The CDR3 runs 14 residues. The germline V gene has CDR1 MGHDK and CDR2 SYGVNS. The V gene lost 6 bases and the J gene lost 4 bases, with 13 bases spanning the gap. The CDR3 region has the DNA TGTGCCAGCAGCGGAGGGTCAGGAGGAAACACCATATATTTT. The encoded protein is CASSGGSGGNTIYF.

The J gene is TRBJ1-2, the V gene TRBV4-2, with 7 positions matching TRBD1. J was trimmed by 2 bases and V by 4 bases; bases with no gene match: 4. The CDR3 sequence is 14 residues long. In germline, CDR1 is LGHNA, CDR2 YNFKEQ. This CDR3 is CASSPGGANYGYTF. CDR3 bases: TGTGCCAGCAGCCCAGGGGGAGCCAACTATGGCTACACCTTC.

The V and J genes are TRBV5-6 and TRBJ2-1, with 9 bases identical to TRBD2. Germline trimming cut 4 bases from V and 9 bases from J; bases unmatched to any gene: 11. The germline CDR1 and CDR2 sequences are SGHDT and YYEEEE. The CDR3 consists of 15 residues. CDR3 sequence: CASSLMAAGGGEQFF. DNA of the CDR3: TGTGCCAGCAGCCTGATGGCAGCGGGAGGAGGTGAGCAGTTCTTC.

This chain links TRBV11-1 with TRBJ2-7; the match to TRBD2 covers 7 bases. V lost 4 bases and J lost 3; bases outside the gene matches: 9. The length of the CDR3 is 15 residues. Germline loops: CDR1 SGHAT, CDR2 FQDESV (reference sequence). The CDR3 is CASSSSATGGYEQYF. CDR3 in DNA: TGTGCCAGCAGCTCCTCTGCAACGGGGGGCTACGAGCAGTACTTC.

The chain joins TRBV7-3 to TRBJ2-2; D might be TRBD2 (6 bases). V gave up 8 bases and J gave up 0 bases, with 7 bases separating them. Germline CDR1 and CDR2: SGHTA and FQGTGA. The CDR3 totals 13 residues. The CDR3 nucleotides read TGTGCCAGCCGGGACTCGAACACCGGGGAGCTGTTTTTT. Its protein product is CASRDSNTGELFF.

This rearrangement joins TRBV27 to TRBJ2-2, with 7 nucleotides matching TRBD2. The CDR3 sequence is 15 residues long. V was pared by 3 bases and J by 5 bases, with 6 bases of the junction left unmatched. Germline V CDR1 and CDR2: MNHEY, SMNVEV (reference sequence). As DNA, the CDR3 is TGTGCCAGCAGTTTGGGGGGGATAGGTACCGGGGAGCTGTTTTTT. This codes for CASSLGGIGTGELFF.

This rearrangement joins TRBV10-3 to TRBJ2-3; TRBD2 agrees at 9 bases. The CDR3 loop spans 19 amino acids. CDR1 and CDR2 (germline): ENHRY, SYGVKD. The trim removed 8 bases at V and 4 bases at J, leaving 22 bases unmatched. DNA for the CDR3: TGTGCCATCCAAAGAGGTGCTAGCGGGAATCTTGGAAGCGCAGATACGCAGTATTTT. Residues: CAIQRGASGNLGSADTQYF.

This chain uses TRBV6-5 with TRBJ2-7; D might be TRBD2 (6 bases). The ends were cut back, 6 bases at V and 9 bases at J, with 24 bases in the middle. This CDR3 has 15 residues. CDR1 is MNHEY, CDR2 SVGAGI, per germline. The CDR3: CASSVTSRGGSGQYF. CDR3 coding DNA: TGTGCCAGCAGCGTGACGAGTAGGGGAGGATCTGGGCAGTACTTC.

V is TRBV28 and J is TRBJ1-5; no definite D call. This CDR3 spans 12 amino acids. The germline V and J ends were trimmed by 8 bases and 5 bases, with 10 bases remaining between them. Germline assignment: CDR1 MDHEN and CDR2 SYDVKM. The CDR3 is CASLTYDQPQHF. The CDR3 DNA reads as TGTGCCAGCCTTACTTATGATCAGCCCCAGCATTTT. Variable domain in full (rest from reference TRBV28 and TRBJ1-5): DVKVTQSSRYLVKRTGEKVFLECVQDMDHENMFWYRQDPGLGLRLIYFSYDVKMKEKGDIPEGYSVSREKKERFSLILESASTNQTSMYLCASLTYDQPQHFGDGTRLSIL.

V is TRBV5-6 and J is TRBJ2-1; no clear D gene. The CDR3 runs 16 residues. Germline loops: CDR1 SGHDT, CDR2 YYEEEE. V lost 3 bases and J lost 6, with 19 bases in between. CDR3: CASSSTGEVVANEQFF. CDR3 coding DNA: TGTGCCAGCAGCTCCACGGGTGAGGTTGTAGCCAATGAGCAGTTCTTC.

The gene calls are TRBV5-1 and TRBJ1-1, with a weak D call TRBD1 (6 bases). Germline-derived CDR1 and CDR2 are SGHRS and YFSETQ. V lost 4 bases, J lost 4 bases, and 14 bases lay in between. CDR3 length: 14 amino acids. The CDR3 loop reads CASSPPQGSTEAFF. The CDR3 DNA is TGCGCCAGCAGCCCACCGCAGGGGAGCACTGAAGCTTTCTTT. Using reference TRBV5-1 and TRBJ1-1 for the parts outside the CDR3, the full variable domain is KAGVTQTPRYLIKTRGQQVTLSCSPISGHRSVSWYQQTPGQGLQFLFEYFSETQRNKGNFPGRFSGRQFSNSRSEMNVSTLELGDSALYLCASSPPQGSTEAFFGQGTRLTVV.

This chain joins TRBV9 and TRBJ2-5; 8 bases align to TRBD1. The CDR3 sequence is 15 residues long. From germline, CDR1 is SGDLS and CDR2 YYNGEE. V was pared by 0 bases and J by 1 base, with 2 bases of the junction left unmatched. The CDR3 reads CASSVADRVQETQYF. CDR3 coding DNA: TGTGCCAGCAGCGTAGCGGACAGGGTCCAAGAGACCCAGTACTTC.

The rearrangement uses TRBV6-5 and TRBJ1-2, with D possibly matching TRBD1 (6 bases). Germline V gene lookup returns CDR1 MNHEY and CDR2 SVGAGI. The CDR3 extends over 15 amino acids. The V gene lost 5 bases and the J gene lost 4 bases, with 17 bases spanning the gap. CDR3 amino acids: CASSQVTGLTYGYTF. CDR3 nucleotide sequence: TGTGCCAGCAGTCAGGTGACAGGTTTGACCTATGGCTACACCTTC.

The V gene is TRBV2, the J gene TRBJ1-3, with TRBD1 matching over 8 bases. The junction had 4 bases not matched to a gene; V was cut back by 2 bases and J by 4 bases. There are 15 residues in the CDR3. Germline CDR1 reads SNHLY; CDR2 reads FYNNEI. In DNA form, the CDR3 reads TGTGCCAGCAGTGAACAGGGGGCGGGAGGAAACACCATATATTTT. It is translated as CASSEQGAGGNTIYF.

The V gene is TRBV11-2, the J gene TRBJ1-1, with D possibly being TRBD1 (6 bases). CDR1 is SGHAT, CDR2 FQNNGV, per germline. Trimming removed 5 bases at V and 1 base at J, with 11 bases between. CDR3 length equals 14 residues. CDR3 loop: CASSTGQTNTEAFF. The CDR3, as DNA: TGTGCCAGCAGCACAGGACAGACGAACACTGAAGCTTTCTTT.